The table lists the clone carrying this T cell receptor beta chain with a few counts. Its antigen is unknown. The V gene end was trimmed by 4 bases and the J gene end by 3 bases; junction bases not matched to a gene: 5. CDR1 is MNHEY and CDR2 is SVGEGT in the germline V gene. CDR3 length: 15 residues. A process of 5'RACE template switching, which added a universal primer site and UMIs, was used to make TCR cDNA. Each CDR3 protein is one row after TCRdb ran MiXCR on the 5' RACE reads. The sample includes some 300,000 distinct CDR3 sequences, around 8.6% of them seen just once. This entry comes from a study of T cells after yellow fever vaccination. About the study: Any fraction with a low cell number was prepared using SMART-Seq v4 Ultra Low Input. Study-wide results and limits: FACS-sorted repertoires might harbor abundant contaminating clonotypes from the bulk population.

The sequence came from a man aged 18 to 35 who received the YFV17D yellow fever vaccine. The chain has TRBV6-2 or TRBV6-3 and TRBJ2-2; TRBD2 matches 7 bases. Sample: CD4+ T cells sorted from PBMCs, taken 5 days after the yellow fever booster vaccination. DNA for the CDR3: TGTGCCAGCAGTTGGGGGGGACTTTACACCGGGGAGCTGTTTTTT. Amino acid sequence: CASSWGGLYTGELFF.